This paragraph covers one TCR beta chain sequence. Data came from immunoSEQ multiplex PCR; TCRdb stores just in-frame clones and leaves some out. The sample yields just over 80,000 clones, roughly 94% seen once. The data belong to a study of technical replicates of blood from a handful of donors. Material for sequencing was T cells isolated from PBMCs. The receptor comes from a human donor in good health.

The CDR3 spells CASSSFEVTGADTQYF. The CDR3 nucleotides are TGTGCCAGCAGCTCGTTTGAGGTTACAGGGGCAGATACGCAGTATTTT. The chain links TRBV7-9 to TRBJ2-3; 7 positions agree with TRBD1. The V gene end was trimmed by 4 bases and the J gene end by 4 bases; junction bases not matched to a gene: 11. Germline CDR1 reads SEHNR; CDR2 reads FQNEAQ (reference sequence). CDR3 size: 16 residues.